This T cell receptor (beta chain) was found in a study of cytomegalovirus exposure and HLA in healthy donors. Overall study findings and caveats: In the 95 to 150 validation repertoires, approximately 94% of cluster scores exceeded 0, per a later analysis. Confirmation was obtained in vitro that three CMV-associated chains are specific for CMV antigens. Despite most TCR sequences being rare, some public TCRs occurred in many donors.

This clone came up a few times. Its antigen remains unknown. There are 13 residues in the CDR3. From germline, CDR1 is MNHNY and CDR2 SVGAGI (reference sequence). V lost 0 bases and J lost 7, with 10 bases in between. Sequenced by immunoSEQ multiplex PCR; TCRdb stores in-frame clones only, minus some. Of 90,000 to 150,000 clones listed, around 89% are singletons. The chain is built from TRBV6-6 and TRBJ2-7; tentatively, D is TRBD2 (5 bases). The receptor comes from a woman aged 18-29 years in good health and CMV-seropositive. Input material: PBMCs. This CDR3 reads CASSYSGEGEQYF. The CDR3 DNA sequence: TGTGCCAGCAGTTACTCGGGAGAAGGGGAGCAGTACTTC.